This entry lists 8 T cell receptor beta chains sequenced from one sample in a study of early T cells in non-severe SARS-CoV-2 infection. TCRdb re-called the 5' RACE reads with MiXCR, one entry per CDR3 protein. The sample contains tens of thousands of distinct CDR3 sequences, around 5% of which appear only once. Source material: whole blood. These receptors were obtained from an adult who was a healthcare worker with PCR-confirmed SARS-CoV-2 infection or an uninfected control (not recorded which).

This clonotype has at least ten counts. The V call is TRBV5-1, the J call TRBJ2-1; D is uncertain. The CDR3 has 15 residues. Per germline, CDR1 SGHRS and CDR2 YFSETQ. V dropped 0 bases and J dropped 0 bases, with 7 bases sitting between them. The CDR3 loop is CASSLVSSSYNEQFF. DNA of the CDR3: TGCGCCAGCAGCTTGGTCAGCAGCTCCTACAATGAGCAGTTCTTC.

This clonotype came up many times. The J gene is TRBJ2-7, the V gene TRBV6-5; 10 bases fit TRBD2. Germline CDR1 and CDR2: MNHEY and SVGAGI. The CDR3 totals 13 residues. The V segment lost 7 bases and the J segment 4 bases; nucleotides outside the gene matches: 4. CDR3 nucleotides: TGTGCCAGCACTAGCGGGAGTAAATACGAGCAGTACTTC. It codes for CASTSGSKYEQYF.

This clonotype has a count of ten or more. This CDR3 reads CASTPGVYGYTF. For the CDR3, the DNA is TGTGCCAGCACCCCAGGTGTCTATGGCTACACCTTC. The chain has TRBV2 and TRBJ1-2; D unresolved. CDR1 is SNHLY and CDR2 is FYNNEI in the germline V gene. V lost 7 bases, J lost 4 bases, and 10 bases lay in between. The CDR3 is 12 residues long.

This clonotype ranks as medium-sized. The CDR3 DNA sequence: TGCAGTTTAATCGGTGTCGAAAACTCCTACAATGAGCAGTTCTTC. This sequence encodes CSLIGVENSYNEQFF. The chain joins TRBV20-1 to TRBJ2-1; unclear D gene. V dropped 8 bases and J dropped 0 bases, with 17 bases sitting between them. The CDR3 runs 15 residues. Germline CDR1 is DFQATT and CDR2 is SNEGSKA (reference sequence).

This chain joins TRBV24-1 and TRBJ2-3; TRBD1 aligns across 8 bases. The CDR3 is 15 residues long. Germline V lookup: CDR1 KGHDR, CDR2 SFDVKD. Trimming removed 4 bases from V and 0 bases from J; junction bases left unmatched: 2. CDR3 nucleotides: TGTGCCACCAGTGAGACAGGGGCTAGCACAGATACGCAGTATTTT. This encodes CATSETGASTDTQYF.

At least ten counts were recorded for this clonotype. The chain is built from TRBV5-4 and TRBJ1-2; weak D call: TRBD1 (6 bases). This CDR3 contains 14 residues. The V end was cut by 4 bases, the J end by 6 bases, with 16 bases between. Germline CDR1 reads SGHNT; CDR2 reads YYREEE (reference sequence). CDR3 region: CASSHRTATHGYTF. In DNA, the CDR3 is TGTGCCAGCAGCCACCGGACAGCGACCCATGGCTACACCTTC. The complete variable domain, with remaining parts taken from reference TRBV5-4 and TRBJ1-2, reads ETGVTQSPTHLIKTRGQQVTLRCSSQSGHNTVSWYQQALGQGPQFIFQYYREEENGRGNFPPRFSGLQFPNYSSELNVNALELDDSALYLCASSHRTATHGYTFGSGTRLTVV.

In its sample, this clonotype was seen many times. CDR3 amino acids: CASSLGFDEQYF. CDR3 DNA sequence: TGCGCCAGCAGCTTAGGATTTGACGAGCAGTACTTC. This chain uses TRBV5-1 with TRBJ2-7; D is ambiguous. The germline V and J ends were trimmed by 2 bases and 5 bases, with 8 bases remaining between them. Germline values: CDR1 SGHRS, CDR2 YFSETQ. The CDR3 loop spans 12 amino acids.

In its sample, this clonotype was seen many times. The V call is TRBV18, the J call TRBJ2-1; the D gene is possibly TRBD1 (5 bases). Germline lookup yields CDR1 KGHSH and CDR2 LQKENI. The germline V and J ends were trimmed by 4 bases and 9 bases, with 16 bases remaining between them. This CDR3 spans 14 amino acids. The CDR3, as DNA: TGTGCCAGCTCACTACTTAGCCAGGGCGGTGAGCAGTTCTTC. The encoded protein is CASSLLSQGGEQFF. The full variable domain, completed using reference TRBV18 and TRBJ2-1, is NAGVMQNPRHLVRRRGQEARLRCSPMKGHSHVYWYRQLPEEGLKFMVYLQKENIIDESGMPKERFSAEFPKEGPSILRIQQVVRGDSAAYFCASSLLSQGGEQFFGPGTRLTVL.